Following are 29 T cell receptor beta chains from one sample sequenced in a study of blood T cell repertoires in COVID-19. Profiling relied on immunoSEQ multiplex PCR, and the TCRdb table lists in-frame clones only, not all of them. The sample includes about 250,000 clones, about 91% of them seen just once. Sequencing used peripheral blood. The receptor set was obtained from a man older than 75 with acute or convalescent COVID-19.

The genes are TRBV28 and TRBJ1-5; 7 nucleotides line up with TRBD1. Germline trimming cut 10 bases from V and 6 bases from J; bases unmatched to any gene: 6. Per the germline V gene, CDR1 is MDHEN and CDR2 is SYDVKM. The CDR3 is made up of 12 amino acids. CDR3 coding DNA: TGTGCCACCCGACAGGGTGGTCAGCCCCAGCATTTT. Translated, it gives CATRQGGQPQHF.

The chain links TRBV6-5 to TRBJ2-5; 10 positions match TRBD1. This CDR3 has 15 amino acids. CDR1 and CDR2 from the germline V gene are MNHEY and SVGAGI. V was clipped by 5 bases and J by 0 bases; unmatched bases: 3. CDR3 nucleotides: TGTGCCAGCAGTCTGGACAGGGGGTACCAAGAGACCCAGTACTTC. Protein sequence: CASSLDRGYQETQYF.

This chain connects TRBV5-8 to TRBJ1-4; maybe TRBD1 (6 bases). Germline V gene data show CDR1 as SGHTS and CDR2 as YDEGEE. The ends were cut back, 4 bases at V and 1 base at J, with 14 bases in the middle. This CDR3 region has 16 residues. CDR3 in amino acids: CASSPHGGRTNEKLFF. The CDR3 nucleotides read TGTGCCAGCAGCCCTCACGGGGGGCGAACTAATGAAAAACTGTTTTTT.

This chain links TRBV11-3 with TRBJ2-1; 8 nucleotides agree with TRBD2. The CDR3 consists of 15 residues. Germline V CDR1 and CDR2: SGHNT, YENEEA. V was pared by 5 bases and J by 5 bases, with 8 bases of the junction left unmatched. CDR3 bases: TGTGCCAGCAGCCGCCGCGGGGGGAGCGACAATGAGCAGTTCTTC. Its translation: CASSRRGGSDNEQFF.

The chain combines TRBV14 with TRBJ2-7; 7 positions agree with TRBD1. Germline loops: CDR1 SGHDN, CDR2 FVKESK. Trimming took 0 bases from V and 9 from J; bases not matched to a gene: 5. The length of the CDR3 is 13 residues. DNA for the CDR3: TGTGCCAGCAGCCAAGATCGGTACAGGGGGCAGTACTTC. It encodes CASSQDRYRGQYF.

Remarks on this clone: Other nucleotide sequences from this sample produce the same CDR3. The V and J genes are TRBV7-2 and TRBJ1-5; 8 nucleotides align to TRBD1. The CDR3 has 14 residues. Germline-derived CDR1 and CDR2 are SGHTA and FQGNSA. The trim removed 5 bases at V and 7 bases at J, leaving 7 bases unmatched. CDR3 residues: CASSLGQGGQPQHF. Written as DNA, the CDR3 is TGTGCCAGCAGCCTAGGACAGGGAGGACAGCCCCAGCATTTT. Based on the CDR3 plus reference TRBV7-2 and TRBJ1-5, the full variable domain is GAGVSQSPSNKVTEKGKDVELRCDPISGHTALYWYRQSLGQGLEFLIYFQGNSAPDKSGLPSDRFSAERTGGSVSTLTIQRTQQEDSAVYLCASSLGQGGQPQHFGDGTRLSIL.

This clone was seen more than once but under ten times. The J gene is TRBJ2-7, the V gene TRBV28; D perhaps matches TRBD2 (6 bases). Germline V gives CDR1 MDHEN, CDR2 SYDVKM. The CDR3 covers 14 residues. V was clipped by 1 base and J by 5 bases, with 12 bases between them. As DNA, the CDR3 is TGTGCCAGCAGTTTATACGGGAGTTACCACGAGCAGTACTTC. It specifies CASSLYGSYHEQYF. Supplemented by reference TRBV28 and TRBJ2-7, the full variable domain reads DVKVTQSSRYLVKRTGEKVFLECVQDMDHENMFWYRQDPGLGLRLIYFSYDVKMKEKGDIPEGYSVSREKKERFSLILESASTNQTSMYLCASSLYGSYHEQYFGPGTRLTVT.

The chain links TRBV28 to TRBJ1-5; TRBD1 is a possible D gene (5 bases). CDR3 length: 14 amino acids. V dropped 5 bases and J dropped 0 bases, with 8 bases sitting between them. Per germline, CDR1 MDHEN and CDR2 SYDVKM. The CDR3 loop is CASSLDSSNQPQHF. CDR3 bases: TGTGCCAGCAGTCTCGACAGTAGCAATCAGCCCCAGCATTTT.

In the case of this clone: The sample carries other DNA sequences with the same CDR3. V gene TRBV18 combines with J gene TRBJ1-4, with D uncertain. V lost 2 bases to trimming and J lost 4 bases, with 5 bases between them. Germline V gene data show CDR1 as KGHSH and CDR2 as LQKENI. The CDR3 length is 13 residues. For the CDR3, the DNA is TGTGCCAGCTCACCAGGCCTTAATGAAAAACTGTTTTTT. As protein: CASSPGLNEKLFF.

The chain employs TRBV7-6 and TRBJ2-1; 11 positions match TRBD2. With 3 bases clipped from V and 9 bases from J, the junction kept 7 bases outside the gene matches. Germline-derived CDR1 and CDR2 are SGHVS and FNYEAQ. The CDR3 consists of 15 residues. The CDR3 loop reads CASSLTGTSGGEQFF. CDR3 bases: TGTGCCAGCAGCTTGACCGGGACTAGCGGAGGTGAGCAGTTCTTC.

The V gene is TRBV15, the J gene TRBJ2-2; 12 bases map to TRBD2. Germline assignment: CDR1 LNHNV and CDR2 YYDKDF (reference sequence). This CDR3 has 18 residues. Trimming cost V 5 bases and J 3 bases; bases outside gene matches: 10. The CDR3 is CATSGSSGRALDTGELFF. The CDR3 DNA reads TGTGCCACCAGCGGATCTAGCGGGAGGGCCTTGGACACCGGGGAGCTGTTTTTT.

J is TRBJ2-2 and V is TRBV5-1, with 8 bases matching TRBD2. Germline values: CDR1 SGHRS, CDR2 YFSETQ. This CDR3 comprises 16 residues. V lost 3 bases, J lost 0 bases, and 4 bases stayed unmatched. DNA of the CDR3: TGCGCCAGCAGCTCAGAGACTAGCGCGAACACCGGGGAGCTGTTTTTT. Translated: CASSSETSANTGELFF.

This chain uses TRBV5-4 with TRBJ2-5; D remains ambiguous. Germline CDR1 SGHNT, CDR2 YYREEE (reference sequence). Trimming removed 4 bases from V and 1 base from J, with 11 bases in between. CDR3 length: 14 residues. The CDR3 region has the DNA TGTGCCAGCAGCCCCGAACCGGGCCAAGAGACCCAGTACTTC. Translating it yields CASSPEPGQETQYF.

This clone was counted between two and nine times. The J gene is TRBJ1-4, the V gene TRBV28; a possible D gene is TRBD1 (5 bases). Trimming took 6 bases from V and 6 from J, leaving 14 bases between them. The germline V gene has CDR1 MDHEN and CDR2 SYDVKM. CDR3 length: 14 residues. CDR3 protein: CASRVLGGDEKLFF. In DNA, the CDR3 is TGTGCCAGCAGGGTCTTGGGAGGGGATGAAAAACTGTTTTTT.

The chain carries TRBV3-1 (or the pseudogene TRBV3-2) and TRBJ1-2; the D is unclear. The germline gives CDR1 LGHDT, CDR2 YNNKEL (reference sequence). The CDR3 length is 15 residues. Trimming took off 3 bases at V and 4 bases at J, with 15 bases between the two ends. The DNA for the CDR3 is TGTGCCAGCAGCCAGAACCCCCAAGCGGGCTATGGCTACACCTTC. Protein product: CASSQNPQAGYGYTF.

This chain connects TRBV7-2 to TRBJ1-1; D not resolved. Germline lookup yields CDR1 SGHTA and CDR2 FQGNSA. Trimming removed 5 bases at V and 4 bases at J, with 14 bases between. This CDR3 is built from 14 residues. DNA for the CDR3: TGTGCCAGCAGCCCCCGGGAAAGAGGCACTGAAGCTTTCTTT. Protein: CASSPRERGTEAFF. The full variable domain, in which reference TRBV7-2 and TRBJ1-1 provide the parts outside the CDR3, is GAGVSQSPSNKVTEKGKDVELRCDPISGHTALYWYRQSLGQGLEFLIYFQGNSAPDKSGLPSDRFSAERTGGSVSTLTIQRTQQEDSAVYLCASSPRERGTEAFFGQGTRLTVV.

The chain has TRBV27 and TRBJ2-1; a possible D gene is TRBD2 (6 bases). In germline, CDR1 is MNHEY, CDR2 SMNVEV (reference sequence). This CDR3 contains 16 residues. Trimming took 0 bases from V and 3 from J, leaving 12 bases between them. CDR3 sequence reads: CASSLSGGILYNEQFF. The CDR3 nucleotides read TGTGCCAGCAGTTTATCGGGCGGGATCCTCTACAATGAGCAGTTCTTC.

The rearrangement links TRBV29-1 to TRBJ2-5; no reliable D call. Trimming shortened V by 2 bases and J by 5 bases, and 9 bases separated the two germline ends. The CDR3 loop spans 12 amino acids. Germline lookup yields CDR1 SQVTM and CDR2 ANQGSEA. Written as DNA, the CDR3 is TGCAGCGTTGAACGTGTTGAGGAGACCCAGTACTTC. This encodes CSVERVEETQYF.

This chain joins TRBV29-1 and TRBJ2-5; D perhaps matches TRBD1 (6 bases). The CDR3 loop spans 12 amino acids. CDR1 is SQVTM, CDR2 ANQGSEA, per germline. V dropped 3 bases and J dropped 5 bases, with 10 bases sitting between them. The CDR3 DNA reads as TGCAGCGTTGACAGGGGTGGCGAGACCCAGTACTTC. It translates to CSVDRGGETQYF.

The chain uses TRBV19 and TRBJ2-5; D is undetermined. Germline CDR1 is LNHDA and CDR2 is SQIVND (reference sequence). Trimming removed 3 bases at V and 3 bases at J, with 5 bases between. This CDR3 spans 12 amino acids. CDR3 DNA: TGTGCCAGTAGTATTGCGGAAGAGACCCAGTACTTC. This sequence encodes CASSIAEETQYF. The entire variable domain, with the rest obtained from reference TRBV19 and TRBJ2-5, is as follows: DGGITQSPKYLFRKEGQNVTLSCEQNLNHDAMYWYRQDPGQGLRLIYYSQIVNDFQKGDIAEGYSVSREKKESFPLTVTSAQKNPTAFYLCASSIAEETQYFGPGTRLLVL.

The chain uses TRBV27 and TRBJ2-2; D might be TRBD1 (5 bases). Germline CDR1 MNHEY, CDR2 SMNVEV (reference sequence). V dropped 3 bases and J dropped 1 base, with 6 bases sitting between them. CDR3 size: 14 residues. CDR3 amino acids: CASSFDRNTGELFF. CDR3 nucleotide sequence: TGTGCCAGCAGTTTTGACAGGAACACCGGGGAGCTGTTTTTT.

J is TRBJ2-6 and V is TRBV19; a possible D gene is TRBD2 (5 bases). V was pared by 3 bases and J by 0 bases, with 9 bases between. CDR1 LNHDA and CDR2 SQIVND come from the germline V gene (reference sequence). The CDR3 runs to 16 residues. The CDR3 DNA reads as TGTGCCAGTAGTATCGCGGGTACCTCTGGGGCCAACGTCCTGACTTTC. Protein: CASSIAGTSGANVLTF.

The table lists this clone with a count of one. This sequence joins TRBV10-3 and TRBJ2-1; TRBD1 matches at 8 bases. The CDR3 contains 14 residues. CDR1 and CDR2 from the germline V gene are ENHRY and SYGVKD. The J segment lost 6 bases and the V segment lost 2 bases, leaving 3 bases of the junction unmatched. DNA for the CDR3: TGTGCCATCAGTGAGCCGGGACAGGCCAATGAGCAGTTCTTC. Protein: CAISEPGQANEQFF.

The rearrangement links TRBV5-1 to TRBJ1-1, with TRBD1 as a possible D gene (6 bases). V lost 4 bases and J 2 bases, leaving 12 bases between the germline ends. Per germline, CDR1 SGHRS and CDR2 YFSETQ. The CDR3 contains 14 residues. The CDR3 bases are TGCGCCAGCAGCGCCTGGACAGCTAACACTGAAGCTTTCTTT. It codes for CASSAWTANTEAFF.

The J gene is TRBJ2-1, the V gene TRBV7-2, with D possibly TRBD2 on 6 matching bases. V lost 1 base to trimming and J lost 8 bases, with 18 bases between them. The germline gives CDR1 SGHTA, CDR2 FQGNSA. This CDR3 has 16 residues. The CDR3 DNA sequence: TGTGCCAGCAGCTTAGGGCAAGGGAGGTCCTCCGATGAGCAGTTCTTC. Translating gives CASSLGQGRSSDEQFF.

The chain joins TRBV7-3 to TRBJ1-1; D might be TRBD1 (5 bases). CDR3 length: 14 amino acids. Trimming left V 1 base short and J 1 base short, with 7 bases between. CDR1 is SGHTA, CDR2 FQGTGA, per germline. CDR3 loop: CASSLMGPNTEAFF. The CDR3 DNA is TGTGCCAGCAGCTTAATGGGGCCGAACACTGAAGCTTTCTTT.

CDR3 sequence (DNA): TGTGCCAGCAGCTTAGTAGGGGGAACCGCGGAAAAACTGTTTTTT. It specifies CASSLVGGTAEKLFF. V is TRBV7-9 and J is TRBJ1-4; D possibly corresponds to TRBD1 (6 bases). V was shortened by 1 base and J by 8 bases, with 14 bases between the two germline ends. The CDR3 has 15 residues. Germline V gives CDR1 SEHNR, CDR2 FQNEAQ (reference sequence).

The chain has TRBV18 and TRBJ2-7, with 9 bases matching TRBD1. There are 13 residues in the CDR3. Losses at the gene ends were 5 bases for V and 3 bases for J; bases not matched to a gene: 2. Germline values: CDR1 KGHSH, CDR2 LQKENI. CDR3 coding DNA: TGTGCCAGCTCAACGACAGGGGGCTACGAGCAGTACTTC. Its protein product is CASSTTGGYEQYF.

The chain is built from TRBV7-2 and TRBJ2-7; TRBD1 agrees at 8 bases. Losses at the gene ends were 2 bases for V and 7 bases for J; bases not matched to a gene: 7. CDR1 is SGHTA, CDR2 FQGNSA, per germline. The CDR3 loop spans 14 amino acids. The CDR3 nucleotides read TGTGCCAGCAGCTTAACGACAGGGGTAATGGAGCAGTACTTC. Translated: CASSLTTGVMEQYF. The complete variable domain, with remaining parts taken from reference TRBV7-2 and TRBJ2-7, reads GAGVSQSPSNKVTEKGKDVELRCDPISGHTALYWYRQSLGQGLEFLIYFQGNSAPDKSGLPSDRFSAERTGGSVSTLTIQRTQQEDSAVYLCASSLTTGVMEQYFGPGTRLTVT.